The T cell receptor (beta chain) under discussion was sequenced for a study of T cells in Graves' hyperthyroidism and ophthalmopathy. Study-wide points: A model of 13 V-J features distinguished ophthalmopathy from stable hyperthyroidism. The blood repertoire included most of the expanded thyroid clonotypes above 0.001.

Unmatched junction bases numbered 1, after V lost 3 bases and J lost 5 bases. In germline, CDR1 is KGHSH, CDR2 LQKENI. This CDR3 has 13 residues. Together with thyroid ultrasound, orbital computed tomography, serum thyroxine and TRAb, clinical symptoms were used for diagnoses. This clonotype was seen repeatedly, ten times or more. Its antigen remains unknown. Authors of the study amplified TCR beta CDR3 regions from RNA transcripts. First-round RT-PCR with HTBI primers amplified the TCR CDR3 region. One entry per CDR3 protein, called by TCRdb with MiXCR from the multiplex PCR reads. Of 500,000 to 600,000 distinct CDR3 sequences listed, under 60% are singletons.

The sequencing input was peripheral blood or thyroid tissue (not recorded which). The origin of this receptor is a woman aged 18-29 years with Graves' hyperthyroidism. This chain connects TRBV18 to TRBJ2-7, with TRBD1 matching 10 bases. The CDR3 sequence is CASSPGTGDEQYF. The CDR3, as DNA: TGTGCCAGCTCACCTGGGACAGGGGACGAGCAGTACTTC.